This is a list of T cell receptor beta chains from one sample in a study of T cell responses to AZD1222 COVID-19 vaccine. Method: immunoSEQ multiplex PCR; TCRdb's copy keeps in-frame clones and lacks some. The sample shows more than 150,000 clones, roughly 94% of them seen only once. Source: peripheral blood, taken on day 0 of AZD1222 vaccination. Receptors originate from an adult in good health. Each CDR3 is given with its conserved first and last residue. The order of the fields is J gene, V gene, clone size, D gene, CDR3 protein, CDR3 DNA. A D gene is named only where the DNA matches it firmly. Expanded clones get a size class; other rows say once, few or many, or leave the size out.

>TRBJ1-2|TRBV11-1|-|-
CASSLNRGRYGYTF
TGTGCCAGCAGCTTAAATAGGGGACGCTATGGCTACACCTTC
>TRBJ2-1|TRBV27|-|-
CASGHSYNEQFF
TGTGCCAGCGGACACTCCTACAATGAGCAGTTCTTC
>TRBJ2-7|TRBV7-9|-|TRBD2
CATTLAGESYEQYF
TGTGCCACTACACTAGCGGGAGAGTCCTACGAGCAGTACTTC
>TRBJ2-3|TRBV7-9|-|TRBD2
CASSRLGLAGGSTDTQYF
TGTGCCAGCAGCCGCCTCGGCCTAGCGGGAGGCTCGACAGATACGCAGTATTTT
>TRBJ2-7|TRBV7-9|-|-
CASSTMDEQYF
TGTGCCAGCTCAACGATGGACGAGCAGTACTTC
>TRBJ1-1|TRBV9|-|-
CASSSHGNTEAFF
TGTGCCAGCAGCTCCCACGGGAACACTGAAGCTTTCTTT
>TRBJ2-7|TRBV2|-|TRBD2
CASRTSGIVYEQYF
TGTGCCAGCAGGACTAGCGGGATCGTGTACGAGCAGTACTTC
>TRBJ2-3|TRBV19|-|TRBD2
CASTSTSGRADTQYF
TGTGCCAGTACTTCGACTAGCGGGAGGGCAGATACGCAGTATTTT
>TRBJ2-2|TRBV4-1|once|-
CASSQEWGVRNTGELFF
TGCGCCAGCAGCCAAGAATGGGGGGTGCGGAACACCGGGGAGCTGTTTTTT
>TRBJ1-1|TRBV29-1|-|-
CSVNGGTAEAFF
TGCAGCGTTAACGGGGGGACGGCTGAAGCTTTCTTT
>TRBJ2-3|TRBV7-3|-|-
CASSPDGGSTDTQYF
TGTGCCAGCAGCCCCGATGGCGGGAGCACAGATACGCAGTATTTT
>TRBJ1-2|TRBV28|-|TRBD1
CASTPAGTGDNGGYTF
TGTGCCAGCACTCCTGCTGGGACAGGGGATAACGGTGGCTACACCTTC
>TRBJ1-4|TRBV5-1|-|-
CASSPGWGRGNEKLFF
TGCGCCAGCAGTCCTGGGTGGGGCCGGGGAAATGAAAAACTGTTTTTT
>TRBJ2-7|TRBV6-5|-|-
CASSYGRGFEQYF
TGTGCCAGCAGTTACGGCCGGGGGTTCGAGCAGTACTTC
>TRBJ1-1|TRBV6-1|once|-
CASSEAQKALNTEAFF
TGTGCCAGCAGTGAAGCACAGAAGGCATTAAACACTGAAGCTTTCTTT